A single sample is the source of the 29 T cell receptor beta chains below, sequenced in a study of tumor-infiltrating lymphocytes in glioblastoma multiforme. Three nested ARM-PCR rounds with V-beta and C-beta primers built TCRB libraries. TCRdb called the multiplex PCR reads again in MiXCR, with one record for every CDR3 protein. The repertoire holds about 15,000 distinct CDR3 sequences, around 70% seen once, with 37% in the top ten. The specimen was brain tumor tissue. These TCRs come from a male donor with glioblastoma.

As to this clonotype: A read error may account for a junction end that differs from germline. This chain joins TRBV5-4 and TRBJ2-3; perhaps TRBD2 as D (5 bases). The CDR3 consists of 15 residues. Germline lookup yields CDR1 SGHNT and CDR2 YYREEE (reference sequence). DNA of the CDR3: TGTGCCAGCATCTTGTTCCTGGAGGCCACAGATATGCAGTATTTT. Translated, it gives CASILFLEATDMQYF. Based on the CDR3 plus reference TRBV5-4 and TRBJ2-3, the full variable domain is ETGVTQSPTHLIKTRGQQVTLRCSSQSGHNTVSWYQQALGQGPQFIFQYYREEENGRGNFPPRFSGLQFPNYSSELNVNALELDDSALYLCASILFLEATDMQYFGPGTRLTVL.

The sample holds a few counts of this clonotype. The rearrangement joins TRBV6-2 or TRBV6-3 to TRBJ2-3, with TRBD2 matching 9 bases. The J segment lost 1 base and the V segment lost 2 bases, leaving 1 base of the junction unmatched. The CDR3 is 15 amino acids. Germline CDR1 is MNHEY and CDR2 is SVGEGT. The CDR3, as DNA: TGTGCCAGCAGTTACCAGCGGGAGGGCACAGATACGCAGTATTTT. This sequence encodes CASSYQREGTDTQYF.

This rearrangement joins TRBV11-2 to TRBJ2-3; a weak D match, TRBD2 (6 bases). Germline CDR1 reads SGHAT; CDR2 reads FQNNGV. Trimming shortened V by 0 bases and J by 6 bases, and 16 bases separated the two germline ends. The CDR3 is made up of 16 amino acids. Here the CDR3 DNA reads TGTGCCAGCAGCTTAGATCAGCGACTTGGGGGGGATACGCAGTATTTT. Translated, it gives CASSLDQRLGGDTQYF.

This clonotype was seen a few times. The chain employs TRBV12-3 or TRBV12-4 and TRBJ2-7; a weak D match, TRBD2 (5 bases). CDR3 length: 12 amino acids. V dropped 6 bases and J dropped 1 base, with 7 bases sitting between them. DNA of the CDR3: TGTGCCAGCAGAGCGGAGTCCTACGAGCAGTACTTC. This codes for CASRAESYEQYF.

This clonotype has only a few counts. The chain couples TRBV20-1 to TRBJ2-1; D gene unclear. CDR1 DFQATT and CDR2 SNEGSKA come from the germline V gene (reference sequence). The CDR3 covers 13 residues. The V end lost 6 bases, the J end lost 9 bases, and 18 bases lay between the germline ends. The CDR3 DNA sequence: TGCAGTGCCCCCCTCCCAGATCATCGTGAGCAGTTCTTC. This translates into CSAPLPDHREQFF.

The genes are TRBV20-1 and TRBJ2-1; TRBD2 matches 8 bases. The ends lost 0 bases at V and 7 bases at J; junction bases unmatched: 11. Germline CDR1 is DFQATT and CDR2 is SNEGSKA (reference sequence). CDR3 length: 16 residues. CDR3 nucleotides: TGCAGTGCTAGAGATCTCAGCGGGGGCCCTTTTAATGAGCAGTTCTTC. Its protein is CSARDLSGGPFNEQFF.

J is TRBJ2-1 and V is TRBV11-2; a possible D gene is TRBD1 (5 bases). This CDR3 is built from 13 residues. Trimming shortened V by 2 bases and J by 8 bases, and 10 bases separated the two germline ends. Germline CDR1 and CDR2: SGHAT and FQNNGV. This CDR3 reads CASSLSRVYEQFF. The CDR3 bases are TGTGCCAGCAGCTTAAGCAGGGTCTATGAGCAGTTCTTC.

This clonotype is medium-sized by share. V is TRBV20-1 and J is TRBJ2-6; 7 bases match TRBD2. The junction had 4 bases not matched to a gene; V was cut back by 4 bases and J by 1 base. Germline lookup yields CDR1 DFQATT and CDR2 SNEGSKA (reference sequence). This CDR3 is 15 amino acids long. The CDR3 coding sequence is TGCAGTGCTATCCCACTAGCGTCTGGGGCCAACGTCCTGACTTTC. Translating gives CSAIPLASGANVLTF.

The gene calls are TRBV6-6 and TRBJ2-1; 8 bases are a match to TRBD1. CDR1 MNHNY and CDR2 SVGAGI come from the germline V gene (reference sequence). This CDR3 is built from 15 residues. The V gene end was trimmed by 2 bases and the J gene end by 6 bases; junction bases not matched to a gene: 6. CDR3 region: CASSYLGQAANEQFF. DNA for the CDR3: TGTGCCAGCAGTTACCTGGGACAGGCGGCCAATGAGCAGTTCTTC.

Worth noting for this clonotype: One end of the junction varies from germline; a read error may be responsible. The chain is built from TRBV6-5 and TRBJ2-1; D is ambiguous. Germline assignment: CDR1 MNHEY and CDR2 SVGAGI. This CDR3 is 14 amino acids long. CDR3 amino acids: CASIYVPGFGEQFF. The CDR3 nucleotides are TGTGCCAGCATTTACGTACCGGGCTTCGGTGAGCAGTTCTTC.

The chain carries TRBV6-2 or TRBV6-3 and TRBJ1-4; the D is unclear. Trimming took off 7 bases at V and 5 bases at J, with 14 bases between the two ends. The CDR3 spans 14 residues. Germline V gene lookup returns CDR1 MNHEY and CDR2 SVGEGT. The CDR3 sequence is CASTRSAENEKLFF. The CDR3 nucleotides read TGTGCCAGCACGAGGTCTGCAGAGAATGAAAAACTGTTTTTT.

This rearrangement joins TRBV6-2 or TRBV6-3 to TRBJ1-2, with D unresolved. The CDR3 covers 12 residues. Trimming left V 2 bases short and J 4 bases short, with 5 bases between. CDR1 and CDR2 (germline): MNHEY, SVGEGT. The CDR3 protein is CASSYGIYGYTF. As DNA, the CDR3 is TGTGCCAGCAGTTACGGGATCTATGGCTACACCTTC.

V is TRBV7-9 and J is TRBJ1-2; D uncertain. V dropped 1 base and J dropped 6 bases, with 6 bases sitting between them. The CDR3 has 12 residues. Germline lookup yields CDR1 SEHNR and CDR2 FQNEAQ (reference sequence). CDR3 region: CASSLVGDGYTF. The CDR3 nucleotides are TGTGCCAGCAGCTTAGTAGGAGATGGCTACACCTTC.

This clonotype was counted at least ten times. CDR3 amino acids: CASSPPDKWKETQYF. DNA for the CDR3: TGTGCCAGCTCACCACCCGATAAGTGGAAGGAGACCCAGTACTTC. V and J are TRBV18 and TRBJ2-5, with D unclear. In germline, CDR1 is KGHSH, CDR2 LQKENI. This CDR3 region has 15 residues. V gave up 0 bases and J gave up 5 bases, with 13 bases separating them.

The CDR3 spells CASSWTGGVNEQFF. Written as DNA, the CDR3 is TGTGCCAGCAGTTGGACAGGGGGGGTGAATGAGCAGTTCTTC. The V gene is TRBV12-3 or TRBV12-4, the J gene TRBJ2-1; 10 bases are a match to TRBD1. The CDR3 runs to 14 residues. The junction had 4 bases not matched to a gene; V was cut back by 4 bases and J by 7 bases.

Comments on this clonotype: The conserved phenylalanine or tryptophan normally closing the CDR3 is absent here, so this likely arose from a read error. The chain links TRBV11-2 to TRBJ2-3, with D hard to call. V lost 0 bases and J 4 bases, leaving 8 bases between the germline ends. Germline CDR1 SGHAT, CDR2 FQNNGV. The CDR3 is 14 residues long. In nucleotides, the CDR3 is TGTGCCAGCAGCTTAGATTGGTCACCAGATACGCAGTATATT. Translation: CASSLDWSPDTQYI.

This clonotype has only a few counts. The chain carries TRBV20-1 and TRBJ1-5, with D hard to call. V lost 3 bases, J lost 1 base, and 7 bases lay in between. CDR1 is DFQATT and CDR2 is SNEGSKA in the germline V gene (reference sequence). CDR3 size: 13 residues. As DNA, the CDR3 is TGCAGTGCTAGGGCGGACAGCAATCAGCCCCAGCATTTT. Residues: CSARADSNQPQHF.

The gene calls are TRBV7-8 and TRBJ2-1; 8 bases match TRBD2. Germline-derived CDR1 and CDR2 are SGHVS and FQNEAQ. The CDR3 totals 15 residues. Germline trimming cut 2 bases from V and 5 bases from J; bases unmatched to any gene: 5. The CDR3 nucleotides read TGTGCCAGCAGCTTACAAGCGGGGGCTGACAATGAGCAGTTCTTC. Amino acids: CASSLQAGADNEQFF.

The CDR3 here is CASSAEAEDEQFF. The CDR3 nucleotides are TGTGCCAGCAGCGCAGAGGCCGAGGATGAGCAGTTCTTC. This rearrangement joins TRBV11-2 to TRBJ2-1; D is uncertain. Germline V gene sequence: CDR1 SGHAT, CDR2 FQNNGV. The V end lost 5 bases, the J end lost 8 bases, and 13 bases lay between the germline ends. The CDR3 is made up of 13 amino acids.

To note about this clonotype: One junction end disagrees with the germline gene, perhaps due to a read error. The rearrangement uses TRBV10-3 and TRBJ2-5; 8 nucleotides align to TRBD2. CDR3 length: 13 residues. The germline gives CDR1 ENHRY, CDR2 SYGVKD. The CDR3 nucleotides are TGTGCCATCAATGAGTCTCCGGGGGGGACTCAGTACTTC. Its translation: CAINESPGGTQYF.

This clonotype was recorded once. A read error may produce the germline difference seen at one junction end. The chain has TRBV10-3 and TRBJ2-7; TRBD1 agrees at 8 bases. The CDR3 runs 14 residues. Germline-derived CDR1 and CDR2 are ENHRY and SYGVKD. The CDR3, as DNA: TGTGCCATCAGTGAGGCAGGGGGCCTGTACGAGCAATACTTC. Translating it yields CAISEAGGLYEQYF.

A remark on this clonotype: Because the CDR3 is missing its conserved closing phenylalanine or tryptophan, this is likely a read error. This chain joins TRBV28 and TRBJ2-3; 11 bases match TRBD2. CDR3 size: 16 residues. Trimming took 7 bases from V and 7 from J; bases not matched to a gene: 13. Looked up from germline, CDR1 is MDHEN and CDR2 is SYDVKM. The CDR3 DNA sequence: TGTGCCAGCAACCTTCTCTTAGCGGGAGGGAGGTATACGCAGTATCTT. Its protein product is CASNLLLAGGRYTQYL.

This clonotype is categorized as medium-sized. J is TRBJ2-2 and V is TRBV10-1, with TRBD1 identical over 9 bases. CDR3 length equals 15 residues. Germline V gene sequence: CDR1 WNHNN, CDR2 SYGVQD (reference sequence). Trimming cost V 8 bases and J 1 base; bases outside gene matches: 5. The DNA of the CDR3 is TGCGCCAGCGGGGGACAGGGACAGAACACCGGGGAGCTGTTTTTT. It encodes CASGGQGQNTGELFF.

The V gene is TRBV20-1, the J gene TRBJ1-2; 8 bases agree with TRBD1. Germline-derived CDR1 and CDR2 are DFQATT and SNEGSKA (reference sequence). V gave up 2 bases and J gave up 5 bases; unmatched junction bases: 10. The CDR3 totals 15 residues. The CDR3 reads CSARLTGVGSYGYTF. CDR3 bases: TGCAGTGCTAGATTGACAGGGGTGGGCTCTTATGGCTACACCTTC.

Details on this clonotype: The germline gene is not matched at one end of the junction; a read error may be the cause. J is TRBJ1-6 and V is TRBV11-2; maybe TRBD1 (6 bases). Germline-derived CDR1 and CDR2 are SGHAT and FQNNGV. This CDR3 is 14 amino acids long. CDR3 sequence: CPSSSESGAPPLHF. The CDR3 nucleotides read TGTCCCAGCAGCTCAGAATCGGGGGCTCCACCCCTCCACTTT.

This clonotype has just a few counts. Germline and junction disagree at one end, which may indicate a read error. V usage is TRBV12-5 and J usage is TRBJ2-3; TRBD1 aligns across 8 bases. The CDR3 is made up of 12 amino acids. Germline V gene data show CDR1 as LGHNT and CDR2 as FRNRAP. DNA for the CDR3: TGTGCCAGTGGTCAACAGGGGGATGCGCAGTATTTT. It is translated as CASGQQGDAQYF. Drawing the rest from reference TRBV12-5 and TRBJ2-3, the complete variable domain is DARVTQTPRHKVTEMGQEVTMRCQPILGHNTVFWYRQTMMQGLELLAYFRNRAPLDDSGMPKDRFSAEMPDATLATLKIQPSEPRDSAVYFCASGQQGDAQYFGPGTRLTVL.

This clonotype has just a few counts. The V gene is TRBV20-1, the J gene TRBJ1-4; no firm D call. The CDR3 loop spans 14 amino acids. Germline CDR1 reads DFQATT; CDR2 reads SNEGSKA (reference sequence). Trimming removed 3 bases from V and 5 bases from J, with 13 bases in between. The CDR3 region is CSASLGKLNEKLFF. The DNA of the CDR3 is TGCAGTGCTAGCCTGGGGAAATTAAATGAAAAACTGTTTTTT.

The chain carries TRBV20-1 and TRBJ2-7; 9 nucleotides align to TRBD2. Germline V lookup: CDR1 DFQATT, CDR2 SNEGSKA (reference sequence). CDR3 size: 15 residues. For the CDR3, the DNA is TGCAATGTTAGAGGGCTAGCGGGATGGTTGTACGAGCAGTACTTC. Translated: CNVRGLAGWLYEQYF.

The chain links TRBV11-3 to TRBJ1-1; TRBD1 is a possible D gene (5 bases). The CDR3 is 13 residues long. The germline V gene has CDR1 SGHNT and CDR2 YENEEA. Trimming left V 7 bases short and J 8 bases short, with 17 bases between. CDR3: CASKGGQGEEAFF. The CDR3 DNA reads TGTGCCAGCAAAGGAGGGCAGGGTGAGGAAGCTTTCTTT.